This paragraph covers one TCR beta chain sequence. These data originate in a study of blood T cell repertoires in COVID-19. Study summary: The United States, Italy and Spain provided the acute and convalescent COVID-19 samples.

Data came from immunoSEQ multiplex PCR; TCRdb stores just in-frame clones and leaves some out. The sample lists about 500,000 clones; roughly nine tenths were seen once. Seattle participants joined during active infection and were tracked over time. The germline CDR1 and CDR2 sequences are MGHRA and YSYEKL. The CDR3 is made up of 15 amino acids. Trimming removed 0 bases at V and 3 bases at J, with 11 bases between. This clonotype was obtained from a woman in her 50s with COVID-19, enrolled during active disease. This rearrangement joins TRBV4-1 to TRBJ1-2, with D perhaps TRBD1 (5 bases). The sequencing sample was made of peripheral blood. The CDR3 DNA follows: TGCGCCAGCAGCCAAGATGGGGCTACCTACTATGGCTACACCTTC. Its translation: CASSQDGATYYGYTF.